This is a list of T cell receptor beta chains from one sample in a study of blood T cell repertoires in COVID-19. Clones were sequenced by immunoSEQ multiplex PCR, and TCRdb holds only the in-frame ones, with some missing. The sample lists fewer than 150,000 clones; around 76% were seen once. Sequenced input: peripheral blood. These receptors came from a human donor in a cohort sampled during active COVID-19. CDR3s include the opening cysteine and the closing phenylalanine or tryptophan. D genes are given only for firm matches. Some rows mark clone size as missing; the rest say once, few, many or name a class of expanded clone.

TRBV28	-	many	TRBJ1-2	TGTGCCAGCCGAAAACAGGGCAGAAACTATGGCTACACCTTC	CASRKQGRNYGYTF
TRBV6-5	TRBD1	-	TRBJ1-1	TGTGCCAGCAGTCTACAGGGGGCCACTGAAGCTTTCTTT	CASSLQGATEAFF
TRBV9	-	-	TRBJ2-6	TGTGCCAGCAGTGCCGGGACTCGACCTTCTGGGGCCAACGTCCTGACTTTC	CASSAGTRPSGANVLTF
TRBV28	-	-	TRBJ2-7	TGTGCCAGCAGTAACAGGCTCTCCTACGAGCAGTACTTC	CASSNRLSYEQYF
TRBV11-2	-	-	TRBJ2-7	TGTGCCAGCAGCTTTTCCAGGGCCTACGAGCAGTACTTC	CASSFSRAYEQYF
TRBV13	-	-	TRBJ1-1	TGTGCCAGCAGCTTACGGGGAACGAACACTGAAGCTTTCTTT	CASSLRGTNTEAFF
TRBV5-4	-	-	TRBJ1-5	TGTGCCAGCAGCTTCGGCGGCGTGGATCAGCCCCAGCATTTT	CASSFGGVDQPQHF
TRBV3-1/TRBV3-2	TRBD2	-	TRBJ2-3	TGTGCCAGCAGCCCGCGGGGTGGCGGGGGAGACACAGATACGCAGTATTTT	CASSPRGGGGDTDTQYF
TRBV19	-	-	TRBJ1-1	TGTGCCAGTAGTTCTTCCCGGGACACTGAAGCTTTCTTT	CASSSSRDTEAFF
TRBV5-1	TRBD1	-	TRBJ1-1	TGCGCCAGCAGCTCGAGACAGGGAAGGGGCACTGAAGCTTTCTTT	CASSSRQGRGTEAFF
TRBV9	TRBD1	-	TRBJ2-5	TGTGCCAGCAGCCCCCGGACAGGGGGGGGGACCCAGTACTTC	CASSPRTGGGTQYF
TRBV7-6	-	-	TRBJ1-1	TGTGCCAGCAGCTTAGATTGGGGGGGAAACACTGAAGCTTTCTTT	CASSLDWGGNTEAFF
TRBV27	TRBD1	-	TRBJ1-2	TGTGCCAGCAGTTTAACTGGGACAGGGTATGGCTACACCTTC	CASSLTGTGYGYTF
TRBV19	TRBD2	-	TRBJ2-7	TGTGCCAGTAGTATAGAGGTGACTAGCGGGGTCTACGAGCAGTACTTC	CASSIEVTSGVYEQYF
TRBV5-1	-	-	TRBJ2-3	TGCGCCAGCAGCCCAGAACGGGGGTCTAGCACAGATACGCAGTATTTT	CASSPERGSSTDTQYF
TRBV6-5	-	-	TRBJ2-5	TGTGCCAGCAGTTACTCAGCCCGTCAAGAGACCCAGTACTTC	CASSYSARQETQYF
TRBV5-6	TRBD1	few	TRBJ2-2	TGTGCCAGCAGCGCCGGACAGGGGATGAGCACCGGGGAGCTGTTTTTT	CASSAGQGMSTGELFF
TRBV18	TRBD1	few	TRBJ2-7	TGTGCCAGCTCACCCATGGACCAGGGGGCGTTAGAGCAGTACTTC	CASSPMDQGALEQYF
TRBV11-2	-	-	TRBJ2-1	TGTGCCAGCCGGGAAGGGACTCAATCCTACAATGAGCAGTTCTTC	CASREGTQSYNEQFF
TRBV3-1/TRBV3-2	-	few	TRBJ1-3	TGTGCCAGCAGCCATGGCAGGGTCGGAAACACCATATATTTT	CASSHGRVGNTIYF
TRBV10-1	-	few	TRBJ1-1	TGCGCCAGCAGTGAGGCGCGGGGGTACGGGACTGAAGCTTTCTTT	CASSEARGYGTEAFF
TRBV10-3	-	-	TRBJ1-4	TGTGCCATCGGCCCCCGGGCGGGCGATGAAAAACTGTTTTTT	CAIGPRAGDEKLFF
TRBV9	-	few	TRBJ2-7	TGTGCCAGCAGCGCCCTCCCGGACGAGCAGTACTTC	CASSALPDEQYF
TRBV5-4	-	-	TRBJ1-4	TGTGCCAGCAGCTTACCGGGAGGGAGGCTGTTTTTT	CASSLPGGRLFF
TRBV5-1	-	-	TRBJ1-1	TGCGCCAGCAGCTTGGAGGACAGCTACACTGAAGCTTTCTTT	CASSLEDSYTEAFF
TRBV12-3/TRBV12-4	TRBD1	-	TRBJ1-2	TGTGCCAGCAGTTCTACAGGGGGCGAAGGCTACACCTTC	CASSSTGGEGYTF
TRBV9	-	-	TRBJ2-2	TGTGCCAGCAGCGTAGAGACCCAGGCAACCGGGGAGCTGTTTTTT	CASSVETQATGELFF